This T cell receptor (beta chain) was documented in a study of CD8 T cells in ankylosing spondylitis. Overall study findings and caveats: A TCR beta motif of 7 to 9 highly homologous variants seemed to mark ankylosing spondylitis blood. Researchers reportedly found disease-linked clones significantly enriched in matched ankylosing spondylitis synovial fluid.

Via MiXCR, TCRdb re-called the 5' RACE reads, giving one row per CDR3 protein. The repertoire holds about 160,000 distinct CDR3 sequences, with around 17% as singletons. Of note for this clonotype: What it binds is unknown.

Trimming left V 8 bases short and J 1 base short, with 15 bases between. The germline gives CDR1 MDHEN, CDR2 SYDVKM. The CDR3 runs to 14 residues. The source material was blood, either unsorted or a sorted T cell fraction (not recorded which). The clonotype was recovered from a male donor with ankylosing spondylitis or in good health (not recorded which). V is TRBV28 and J is TRBJ2-7; D assignment may be TRBD1 or TRBD2 (6 bases each). CDR3 sequence reads: CASSGATDSYEQYF. The CDR3 DNA reads TGTGCCAGCTCGGGGGCAACAGATTCCTACGAGCAGTACTTC.